This TCR beta chain emerged from a study of T cell changes during pregnancy in multiple sclerosis. The count of this clone is one. Produced via immunoSEQ multiplex PCR; TCRdb's table is partial and in-frame only. This repertoire shows about 92,000 clones, more than 85% found once; its top ten account for 1.5%. In germline, CDR1 is MNHEY, CDR2 SMNVEV (reference sequence). Trimming removed 9 bases from V and 1 base from J; junction bases left unmatched: 5. The CDR3 has 13 amino acids. V is TRBV27 and J is TRBJ1-1, with 7 bases matching TRBD1. The origin of this receptor is a female donor with multiple sclerosis, enrolled in a pregnancy study. The sample was peripheral blood, taken in the first trimester of pregnancy. Here the CDR3 DNA reads TGTGCCAGTAAGACAGGGCCGAACACTGAAGCTTTCTTT. It specifies CASKTGPNTEAFF.